This T cell receptor beta chain was profiled in a study of blood T cell repertoires in COVID-19. For the study at large: PBMCs, B-cell-depleted T cells, or T cells were the source of the cDNA or gDNA that made up the material.

CDR1 KGHSH and CDR2 LQKENI come from the germline V gene. This CDR3 comprises 14 residues. With 0 bases removed from V and 3 bases from J, the gap between germline ends came to 8 bases. TCRdb's table, derived via immunoSEQ multiplex PCR, lists solely in-frame clones and lacks some. The sample consists of approximately 200,000 clones, 94% of them appearing once. The V call is TRBV18, the J call TRBJ2-5; D is unclear. The TCR comes from a young man with COVID-19, enrolled during active disease. The sample taken for sequencing was peripheral blood. The CDR3 region is CASSPPSQKETQYF. For the CDR3, the DNA is TGTGCCAGCTCACCACCTTCCCAGAAAGAGACCCAGTACTTC.